This is a list of T cell receptor beta chains from one sample in a study of shared clonotypes between healthy human individuals. Repertoires were generated with immunoSEQ multiplex PCR, while TCRdb's copy carries only in-frame clones and drops some. This table holds approximately 2,000,000 clones, 85% to 95% found once. Sample: naive CD4+ T cells from PBMCs. The receptors derive from a man between 18 and 35 years old in good health. Some clones in this sample may be carry-over from other donors' samples. Each CDR3 is given without its conserved first and last residue. Each record gives: V gene, CDR3 protein.

V: TRBV7-9; CDR3: ASSSSGANVLT
V: TRBV19; CDR3: ASLTGGTGGLNQPQH
V: TRBV29-1; CDR3: SVILEVAYNEQF
V: TRBV7-7; CDR3: ASSPPGADYNEQF
V: TRBV28; CDR3: ASSLRQRRVAF
V: TRBV10-3; CDR3: AISESLDRTQGGQF
V: TRBV20-1; CDR3: SAGETQY
V: TRBV29-1; CDR3: SVAQDGNQETQY
V: TRBV18; CDR3: ASSPSMTGTGNTIY
V: TRBV28; CDR3: ASSLWASGRHEQY
V: TRBV6-1; CDR3: ASSEARGVGTDTQY
V: TRBV7-9; CDR3: ASSPWDRATIEAF
V: TRBV5-4; CDR3: ASSGQDYGYT
V: TRBV7-2; CDR3: ASSLNGRGAEAF
V: TRBV28; CDR3: ASSYYRGVTTGELF
V: TRBV11-3; CDR3: ASSRSRGDTQY
V: TRBV28; CDR3: ASTTRRRGSGTVGELF
V: TRBV6-5; CDR3: ASSYSVVEKLF
V: TRBV28; CDR3: ASFRGQNYGYT
V: TRBV25-1; CDR3: ASSEYESARLTGELF
V: TRBV29-1; CDR3: SGARYTDTQY
V: TRBV7-9; CDR3: ASSLAGGRNTEAF
V: TRBV7-2; CDR3: ASSLRQGAQPQH
V: TRBV27; CDR3: ASSLVGFLNQPQH
V: TRBV28; CDR3: ASRVTGVYGYT
V: TRBV7-9; CDR3: ASSLEGGQPQH
V: TRBV11-3; CDR3: ASSSGQGRSNEQY
V: TRBV7-9; CDR3: ASSSSTDTQY
V: TRBV29-1; CDR3: SVKYQGIGNEAF
V: TRBV13; CDR3: ASSFGGPGELF
V: TRBV10-3; CDR3: AISRGENYGYT
V: TRBV6-5; CDR3: ASSYSNVGVYEQY
V: TRBV7-8; CDR3: ASSLGRTPLRELF
V: TRBV27; CDR3: ASSSSKTSGSNTGELF
V: TRBV10-1; CDR3: ASSGWETDTQY
V: TRBV5-1; CDR3: ASSDPLDGHRDGNYGYT
V: TRBV5-1; CDR3: ASSLWGHNQPQH
V: TRBV5-4; CDR3: ASSLGDRGLGYT
V: TRBV11-2; CDR3: ASSPLSRGLSTDTQY
V: TRBV27; CDR3: ASSPRQGPETQY